This paragraph reports one T cell receptor (beta chain). Germline V CDR1 and CDR2: LGHNA, YNFKEQ. Deletions cut 2 bases from V and 0 bases from J, with 14 bases between. This CDR3 has 16 residues. Libraries were prepared by immunoSEQ multiplex PCR; TCRdb keeps only in-frame clonotypes and omits some of them. The sample carries about 45,000 clones, 85% recorded once. The sample is drawn from a study of lymphopenia after photon versus proton radiotherapy. The rearrangement joins TRBV4-2 to TRBJ2-7; D not certain. The sample consisted of peripheral blood, taken from a patient treated with photon-based radiotherapy. This TCR came from a man aged 40-49 years with gastric cancer. The DNA for the CDR3 is TGTGCCAGCAGCCAATCCCTGGCGGCCTCCTCCTACGAGCAGTACTTC. Encoded protein: CASSQSLAASSYEQYF.